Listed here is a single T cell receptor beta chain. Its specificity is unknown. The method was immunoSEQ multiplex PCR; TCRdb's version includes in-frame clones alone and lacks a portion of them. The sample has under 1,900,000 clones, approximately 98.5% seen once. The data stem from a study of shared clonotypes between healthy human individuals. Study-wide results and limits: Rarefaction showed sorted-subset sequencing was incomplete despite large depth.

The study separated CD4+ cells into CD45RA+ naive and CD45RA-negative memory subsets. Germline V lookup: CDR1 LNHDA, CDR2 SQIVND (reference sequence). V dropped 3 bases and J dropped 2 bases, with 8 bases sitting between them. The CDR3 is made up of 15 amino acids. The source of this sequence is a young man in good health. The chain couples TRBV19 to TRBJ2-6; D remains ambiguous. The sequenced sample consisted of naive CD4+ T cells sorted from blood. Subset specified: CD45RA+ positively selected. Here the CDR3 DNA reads TGTGCCAGTAGTATGGGATACCCTGGGGCCAACGTCCTGACTTTC. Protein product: CASSMGYPGANVLTF.